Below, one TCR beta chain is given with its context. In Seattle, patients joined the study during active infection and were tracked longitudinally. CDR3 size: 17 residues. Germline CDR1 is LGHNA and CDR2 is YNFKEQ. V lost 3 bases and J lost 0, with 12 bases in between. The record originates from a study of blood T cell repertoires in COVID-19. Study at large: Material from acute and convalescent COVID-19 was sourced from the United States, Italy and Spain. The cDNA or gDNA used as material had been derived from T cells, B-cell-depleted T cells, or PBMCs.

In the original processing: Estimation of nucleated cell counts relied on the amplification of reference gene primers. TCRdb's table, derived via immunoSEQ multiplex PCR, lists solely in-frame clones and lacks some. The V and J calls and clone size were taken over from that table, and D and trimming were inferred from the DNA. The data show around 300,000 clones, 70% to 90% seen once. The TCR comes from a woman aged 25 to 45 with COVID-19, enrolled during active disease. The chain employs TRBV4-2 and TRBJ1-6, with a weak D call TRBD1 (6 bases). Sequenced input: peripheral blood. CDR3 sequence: CASSHFQGSSYNSPLHF. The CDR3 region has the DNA TGTGCCAGCAGCCACTTCCAGGGGAGCTCCTATAATTCACCCCTCCACTTT.